This TCR beta chain derives from a study of identical twins. Broader study findings: Some out-of-frame alpha sequences were shared by twins, and these showed excess low generation probability. In beta out-of-frame sequences, the excess sharing between twins was weaker.

In this sample, this clonotype turned up a few times. Antigen unknown. Everyone who gave samples was a healthy Caucasian. Germline V gene data show CDR1 as DFQATT and CDR2 as SNEGSKA (reference sequence). The CDR3 length is 13 residues. The ends were cut back, 3 bases at V and 4 bases at J, with 12 bases in the middle. A universal primer site arose from template switching, and cDNA bore unique molecular identifiers. TCRdb re-called the 5' RACE reads with MiXCR, one entry per CDR3 protein. The table lists some 500,000 distinct CDR3 sequences, 13% to 15% of them singletons. The sample was also reused in another study, on yellow fever vaccine responses in identical twins.

What was sequenced was CD4+ T cells sorted from blood. The gene calls are TRBV20-1 and TRBJ2-5; D might be TRBD1 (6 bases). This clonotype was sampled from a woman aged 18-29 years in good health. In DNA form, the CDR3 reads TGCAGTGCTAGGCACCTCAGGGGAGAGACCCAGTACTTC. It encodes CSARHLRGETQYF.